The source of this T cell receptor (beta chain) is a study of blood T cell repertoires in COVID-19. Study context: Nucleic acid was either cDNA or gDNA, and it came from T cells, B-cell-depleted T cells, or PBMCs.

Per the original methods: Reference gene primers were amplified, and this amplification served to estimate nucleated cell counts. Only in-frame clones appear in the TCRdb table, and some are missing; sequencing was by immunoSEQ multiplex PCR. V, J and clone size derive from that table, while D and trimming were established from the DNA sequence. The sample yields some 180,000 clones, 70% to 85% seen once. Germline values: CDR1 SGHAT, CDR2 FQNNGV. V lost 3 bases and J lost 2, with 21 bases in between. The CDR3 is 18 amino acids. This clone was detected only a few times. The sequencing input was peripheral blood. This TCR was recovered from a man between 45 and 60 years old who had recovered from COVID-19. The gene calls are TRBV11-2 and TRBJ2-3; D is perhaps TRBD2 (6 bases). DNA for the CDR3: TGTGCCAGCAGCTTGGGGGGAATGAGAGGGCGGTTCACAGATACGCAGTATTTT. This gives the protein CASSLGGMRGRFTDTQYF.